This T cell receptor beta chain was sequenced during a study of OX40 agonist ivuxolimab in advanced cancers. Study at large: Ivuxolimab, an agonistic anti-OX40 (CD134) antibody, was given to patients. Partial responses were recorded for three patients, including one with hepatocellular carcinoma and two with cutaneous melanoma. Earlier anti-PD-1, anti-PD-L1 or anti-CTLA-4 therapy was permitted; roughly 42% had received some.

Assay: immunoSEQ multiplex PCR; the TCRdb copy retains only in-frame clones and omits some. Here the sample spans approximately 28,000 clones, 80% to 90% being singletons. Comments on this clone: Its cognate antigen is unknown.

Points from the study as a whole: There was clonal expansion of CD4+ and CD8+ blood T cells by week 6 at 0.1 to 3.0 mg/kg.

Trimming at V came to 6 bases and at J to 2 bases, leaving 10 bases not matched to a gene. The CDR3 has 15 amino acids. Per germline, CDR1 LNHDA and CDR2 SQIVND (reference sequence). The J gene is TRBJ2-7, the V gene TRBV19; TRBD1 matches at 7 bases. The sample in question was CD4+ or CD8+ T cells sorted from blood, obtained in a trial of the OX40 agonist ivuxolimab. This receptor was obtained from an adult with an advanced solid tumor such as melanoma, head and neck, liver or kidney cancer. The CDR3 DNA is TGTGCCAGTAGCCCAGGGACAGCGGACGCCTACGAGCAGTACTTC. Translating gives CASSPGTADAYEQYF.